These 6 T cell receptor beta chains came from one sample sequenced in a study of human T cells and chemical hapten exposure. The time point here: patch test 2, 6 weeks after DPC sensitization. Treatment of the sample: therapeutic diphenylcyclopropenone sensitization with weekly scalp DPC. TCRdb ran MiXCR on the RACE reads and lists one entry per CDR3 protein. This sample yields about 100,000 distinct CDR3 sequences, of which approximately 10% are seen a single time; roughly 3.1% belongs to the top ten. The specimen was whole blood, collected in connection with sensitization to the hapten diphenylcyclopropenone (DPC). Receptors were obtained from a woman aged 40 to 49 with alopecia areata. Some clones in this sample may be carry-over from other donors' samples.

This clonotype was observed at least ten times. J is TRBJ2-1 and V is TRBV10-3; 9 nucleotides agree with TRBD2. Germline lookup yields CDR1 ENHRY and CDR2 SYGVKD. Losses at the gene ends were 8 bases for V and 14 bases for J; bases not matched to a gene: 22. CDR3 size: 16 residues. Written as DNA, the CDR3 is TGTGCCATCGGGGGGACATGGCGGGAGGGCCCCCCTACGGAGTTCTTC. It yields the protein CAIGGTWREGPPTEFF.

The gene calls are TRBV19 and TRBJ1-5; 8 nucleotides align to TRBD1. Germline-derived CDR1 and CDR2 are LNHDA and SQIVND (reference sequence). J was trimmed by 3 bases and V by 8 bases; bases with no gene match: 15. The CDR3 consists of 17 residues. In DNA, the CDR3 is TGTGCCAGTCAGCAGGTCGGGGGACAGGCCCTCAATCAGCCCCAGCATTTT. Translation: CASQQVGGQALNQPQHF.

DNA of the CDR3: TGTGCCAGCAGCTTGGTCCCAACTAGCGGTCGGTACAATGAGCAGTTCTTC. Residues: CASSLVPTSGRYNEQFF. The genes are TRBV5-5 and TRBJ2-1; 8 nucleotides line up with TRBD2. The trim removed 0 bases at V and 4 bases at J, leaving 9 bases unmatched. Germline V lookup: CDR1 SGHKS, CDR2 YYEKEE (reference sequence). This CDR3 comprises 17 residues.

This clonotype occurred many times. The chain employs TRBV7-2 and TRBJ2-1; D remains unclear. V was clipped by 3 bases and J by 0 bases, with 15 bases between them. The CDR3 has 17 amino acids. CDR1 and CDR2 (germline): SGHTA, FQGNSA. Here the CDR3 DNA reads TGTGCCAGCAGCTTTACTCCCGGGCAAAGCTCCTACAATGAGCAGTTCTTC. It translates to CASSFTPGQSSYNEQFF. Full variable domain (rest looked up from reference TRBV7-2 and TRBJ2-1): GAGVSQSPSNKVTEKGKDVELRCDPISGHTALYWYRQSLGQGLEFLIYFQGNSAPDKSGLPSDRFSAERTGGSVSTLTIQRTQQEDSAVYLCASSFTPGQSSYNEQFFGPGTRLTVL.

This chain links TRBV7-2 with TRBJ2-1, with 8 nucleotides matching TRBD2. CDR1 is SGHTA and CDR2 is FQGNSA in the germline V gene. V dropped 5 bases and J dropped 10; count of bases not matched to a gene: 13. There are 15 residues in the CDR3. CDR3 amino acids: CASSLGTSGFNEQFF. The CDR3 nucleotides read TGTGCCAGCAGCCTCGGGACTAGTGGCTTTAACGAGCAGTTCTTC.

The CDR3 DNA sequence: TGTGCCAGCAGCCCTCCCGGGCACACAGATACGCAGTATTTT. This gives the protein CASSPPGHTDTQYF. The chain recombines TRBV7-2 with TRBJ2-3; no clear D gene. Germline-derived CDR1 and CDR2 are SGHTA and FQGNSA. The CDR3 covers 14 residues. The V end was cut by 5 bases, the J end by 2 bases, with 11 bases between. The whole variable domain, filled in from reference TRBV7-2 and TRBJ2-3, reads GAGVSQSPSNKVTEKGKDVELRCDPISGHTALYWYRQSLGQGLEFLIYFQGNSAPDKSGLPSDRFSAERTGGSVSTLTIQRTQQEDSAVYLCASSPPGHTDTQYFGPGTRLTVL.